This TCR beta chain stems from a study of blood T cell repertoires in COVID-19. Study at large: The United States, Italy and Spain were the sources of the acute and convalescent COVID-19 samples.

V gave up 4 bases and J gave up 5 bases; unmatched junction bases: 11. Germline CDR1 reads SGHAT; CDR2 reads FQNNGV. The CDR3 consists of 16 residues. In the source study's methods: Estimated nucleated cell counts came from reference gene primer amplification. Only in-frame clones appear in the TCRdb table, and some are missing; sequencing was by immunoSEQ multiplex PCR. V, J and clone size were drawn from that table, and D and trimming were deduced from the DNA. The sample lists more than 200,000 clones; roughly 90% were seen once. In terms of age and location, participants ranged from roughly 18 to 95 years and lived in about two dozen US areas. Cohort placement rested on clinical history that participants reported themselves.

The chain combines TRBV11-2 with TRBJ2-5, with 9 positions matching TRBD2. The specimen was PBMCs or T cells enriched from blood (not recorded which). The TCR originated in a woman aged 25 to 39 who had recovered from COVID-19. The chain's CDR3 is CASSWGGASGMETQYF. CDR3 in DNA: TGTGCCAGCAGCTGGGGGGGTGCTAGCGGGATGGAGACCCAGTACTTC.